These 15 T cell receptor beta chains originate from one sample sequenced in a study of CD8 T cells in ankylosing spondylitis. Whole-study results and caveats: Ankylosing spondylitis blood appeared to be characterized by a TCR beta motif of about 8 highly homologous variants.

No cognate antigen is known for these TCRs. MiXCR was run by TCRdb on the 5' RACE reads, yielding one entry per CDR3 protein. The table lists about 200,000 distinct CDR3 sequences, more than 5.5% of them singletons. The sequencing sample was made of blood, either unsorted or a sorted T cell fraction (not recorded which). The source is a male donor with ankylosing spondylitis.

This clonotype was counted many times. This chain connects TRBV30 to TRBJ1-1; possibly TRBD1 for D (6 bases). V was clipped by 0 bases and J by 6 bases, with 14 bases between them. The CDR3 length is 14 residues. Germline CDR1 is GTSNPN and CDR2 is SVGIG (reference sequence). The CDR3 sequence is CAWSVWTGTPEAFF. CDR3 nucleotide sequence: TGTGCCTGGAGTGTCTGGACCGGGACACCTGAAGCTTTCTTT.

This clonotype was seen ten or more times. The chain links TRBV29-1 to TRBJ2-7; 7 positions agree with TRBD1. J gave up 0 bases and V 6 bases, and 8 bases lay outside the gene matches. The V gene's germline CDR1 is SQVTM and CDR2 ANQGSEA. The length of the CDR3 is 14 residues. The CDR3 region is CSVETGVSSYEQYF. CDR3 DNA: TGCAGCGTGGAAACAGGGGTAAGCTCCTACGAGCAGTACTTC.

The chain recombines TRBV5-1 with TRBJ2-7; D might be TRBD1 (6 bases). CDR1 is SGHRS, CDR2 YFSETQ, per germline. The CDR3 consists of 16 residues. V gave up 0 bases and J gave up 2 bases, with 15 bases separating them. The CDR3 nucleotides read TGCGCCAGCAGCTTGGACCGGGACAATCCAACCTACGAGCAGTACTTC. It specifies CASSLDRDNPTYEQYF.

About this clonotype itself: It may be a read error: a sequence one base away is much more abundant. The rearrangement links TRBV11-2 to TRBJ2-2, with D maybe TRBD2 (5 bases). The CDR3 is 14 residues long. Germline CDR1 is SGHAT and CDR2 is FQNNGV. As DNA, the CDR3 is TGTGCCAGCAGCTTAGTTTTTGGTACCGGGGATCTGTTTTTT. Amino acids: CASSLVFGTGDLFF.

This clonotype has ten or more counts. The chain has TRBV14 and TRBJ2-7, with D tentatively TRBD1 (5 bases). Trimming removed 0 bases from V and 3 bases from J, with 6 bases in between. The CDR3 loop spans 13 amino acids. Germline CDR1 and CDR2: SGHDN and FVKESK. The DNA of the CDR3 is TGTGCCAGCAGCCAAGAGGACAACTACGAGCAGTACTTC. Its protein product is CASSQEDNYEQYF.

In DNA form, the CDR3 reads TGCAGTGCAACTGGACTAGCGGAAAGGGAGACCCAGTACTTC. Translating it yields CSATGLAERETQYF. The chain is built from TRBV20-1 and TRBJ2-5; 10 bases agree with TRBD2. The CDR3 extends over 14 amino acids. V lost 6 bases to trimming and J lost 5 bases; unmatched junction nucleotides: 9. Germline V lookup: CDR1 DFQATT, CDR2 SNEGSKA (reference sequence).

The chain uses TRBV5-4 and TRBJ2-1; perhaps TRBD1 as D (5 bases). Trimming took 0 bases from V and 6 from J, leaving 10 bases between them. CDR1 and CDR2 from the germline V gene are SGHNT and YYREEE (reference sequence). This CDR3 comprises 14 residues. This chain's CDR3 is CASSLVAGSNEQFF. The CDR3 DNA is TGTGCCAGCAGCTTGGTGGCAGGGTCCAATGAGCAGTTCTTC.

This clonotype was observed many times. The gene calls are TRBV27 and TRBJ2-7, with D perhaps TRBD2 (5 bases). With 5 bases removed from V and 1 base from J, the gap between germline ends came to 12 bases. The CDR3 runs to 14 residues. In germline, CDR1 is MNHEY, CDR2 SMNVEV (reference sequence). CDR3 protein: CASSRLWRSYEQYF. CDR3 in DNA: TGTGCCAGCAGTCGTCTATGGAGGTCCTACGAGCAGTACTTC.

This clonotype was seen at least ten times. CDR3: CSALARGRAYEQYF. CDR3 in DNA: TGCAGCGCTCTTGCCCGGGGGAGGGCCTACGAGCAGTACTTC. V usage is TRBV29-1 and J usage is TRBJ2-7; TRBD2 aligns across 7 bases. The CDR3 runs 14 residues. CDR1 and CDR2 (germline): SQVTM, ANQGSEA. With V trimmed by 7 bases and J by 2 bases, 11 bases remained unmatched.

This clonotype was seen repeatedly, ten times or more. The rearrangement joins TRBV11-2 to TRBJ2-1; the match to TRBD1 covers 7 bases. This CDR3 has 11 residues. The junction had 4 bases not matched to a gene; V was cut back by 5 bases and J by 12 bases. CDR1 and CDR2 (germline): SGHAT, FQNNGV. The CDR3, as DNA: TGTGCCAGCAGCACGGGACAGAGGCAGTTCTTC. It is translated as CASSTGQRQFF.

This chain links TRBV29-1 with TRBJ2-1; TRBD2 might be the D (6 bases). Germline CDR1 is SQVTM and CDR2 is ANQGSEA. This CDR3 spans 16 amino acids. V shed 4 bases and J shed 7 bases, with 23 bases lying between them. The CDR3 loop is CSVVGGTGVSINEQFF. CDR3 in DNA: TGCAGCGTTGTTGGGGGGACGGGAGTTAGTATTAATGAGCAGTTCTTC.

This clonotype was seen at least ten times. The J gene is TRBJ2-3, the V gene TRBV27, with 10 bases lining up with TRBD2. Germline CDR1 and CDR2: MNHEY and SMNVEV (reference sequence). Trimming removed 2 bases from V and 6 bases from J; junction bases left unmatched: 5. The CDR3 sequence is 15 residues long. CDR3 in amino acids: CASSLIAGGSDTQYF. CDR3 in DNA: TGTGCCAGCAGTTTAATAGCGGGAGGTTCCGATACGCAGTATTTT.

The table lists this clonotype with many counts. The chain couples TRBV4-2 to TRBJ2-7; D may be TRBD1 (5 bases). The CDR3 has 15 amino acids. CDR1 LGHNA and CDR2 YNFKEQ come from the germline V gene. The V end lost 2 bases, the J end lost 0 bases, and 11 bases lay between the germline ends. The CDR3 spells CASSQPLGDSYEQYF. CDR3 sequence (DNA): TGTGCCAGCAGCCAACCCCTAGGGGACTCCTACGAGCAGTACTTC.

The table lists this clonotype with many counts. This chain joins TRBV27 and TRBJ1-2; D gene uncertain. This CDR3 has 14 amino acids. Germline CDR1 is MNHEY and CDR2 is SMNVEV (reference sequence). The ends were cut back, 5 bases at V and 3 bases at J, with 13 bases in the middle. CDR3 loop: CASSPPGLYYGYTF. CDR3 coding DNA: TGTGCCAGCAGTCCGCCGGGTCTCTACTATGGCTACACCTTC.

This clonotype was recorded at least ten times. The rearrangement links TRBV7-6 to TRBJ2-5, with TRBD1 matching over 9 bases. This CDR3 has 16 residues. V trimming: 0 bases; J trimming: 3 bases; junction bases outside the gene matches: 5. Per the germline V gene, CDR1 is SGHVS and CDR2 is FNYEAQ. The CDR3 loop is CASSLARTGVEETQYF. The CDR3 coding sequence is TGTGCCAGCAGCTTAGCCCGGACAGGGGTGGAAGAGACCCAGTACTTC. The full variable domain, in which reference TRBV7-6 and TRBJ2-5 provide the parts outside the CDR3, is GAGVSQSPRYKVTKRGQDVALRCDPISGHVSLYWYRQALGQGPEFLTYFNYEAQQDKSGLPNDRFSAERPEGSISTLTIQRTEQRDSAMYRCASSLARTGVEETQYFGPGTRLLVL.